This T cell receptor beta chain derives from a study of cytomegalovirus exposure and HLA in healthy donors. Overall study findings and caveats: There were around 160 TCR beta chains listed as cytomegalovirus-associated.

PCR used 60 Vbeta primers and 13 Jbeta primers. Profiled with immunoSEQ multiplex PCR; TCRdb holds only in-frame clones, not every one. The data show about 170,000 clones, around 80% seen once. Concerning this clone: What it binds is unknown.

Germline CDR1 and CDR2: SGHRS and YFSETQ. This CDR3 is 16 amino acids long. After removal of 0 bases from V and 3 bases from J, the junction contained 4 bases not matched to a gene. The sequence was obtained from a male donor in good health and CMV-seronegative. The V gene is TRBV5-1, the J gene TRBJ1-3; the match to TRBD1 covers 9 bases. The sample consisted of PBMCs. The CDR3 loop is CASSLEGQGRGNTIYF. CDR3 bases: TGCGCCAGCAGCTTGGAGGGACAGGGTCGTGGAAACACCATATATTTT.